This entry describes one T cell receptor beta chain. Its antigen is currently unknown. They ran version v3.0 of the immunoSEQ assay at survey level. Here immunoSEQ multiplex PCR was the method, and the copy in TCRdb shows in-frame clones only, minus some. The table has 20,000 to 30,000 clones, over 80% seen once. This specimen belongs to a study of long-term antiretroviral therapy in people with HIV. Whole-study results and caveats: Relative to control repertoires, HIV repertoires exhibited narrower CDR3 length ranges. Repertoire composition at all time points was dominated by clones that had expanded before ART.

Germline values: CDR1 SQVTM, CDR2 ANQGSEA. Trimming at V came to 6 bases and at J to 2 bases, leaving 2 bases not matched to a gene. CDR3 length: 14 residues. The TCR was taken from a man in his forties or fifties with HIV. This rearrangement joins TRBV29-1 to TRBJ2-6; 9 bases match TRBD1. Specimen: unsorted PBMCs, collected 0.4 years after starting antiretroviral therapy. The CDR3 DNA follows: TGCAGCGTCGGACAGGGGACTGGGGCCAACGTCCTGACTTTC. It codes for CSVGQGTGANVLTF.